The following is a TCR beta chain sequence with its context. This receptor's antigen is unknown. No much larger clone is present one base from it, and per-base qualities are unavailable. The immunoSEQ Assay, a bias-controlled multiplex PCR, was used to amplify TCRbeta CDR3 regions from genomic DNA. The original methods were these. The number of nucleated cells in each sample was estimated by amplification of reference gene primers within the assay. Sequence reads were collapsed and filtered to measure the absolute abundance of every unique TCRbeta CDR3 rearrangement. For each sample, productive Simpson clonality was calculated as the square root of Simpson's diversity index over productive rearrangements. Entries here come from immuneACCESS through TCRdb and include only in-frame sequences with V and J called. Some clones fail to appear in such tables; in the studies checked, an unresolved V gene covers under half of the shortfall, and the cause of the remainder is unknown. That table is the source of V, J and clone size, and D and trimming were worked out from the DNA. Recorded for this sample are fewer than 200,000 clones; about 80% of them occurred a single time. The ten largest clones take up 15% to 20% of the sample.

Participants in the prospective study were enrolled through a virtual design, were aged about 18 to 90 years, and lived in 24 United States geographic areas. Cohort assignment in the prospective study relied on participant-reported clinical history from a screening survey and a study questionnaire. In the prospective study, mobile phlebotomists collected whole blood, serum and a nasopharyngeal or oropharyngeal swab from each participant. Prospective study participants could optionally give additional blood draws and questionnaires over an approximately two-month period. Before DNA extraction, blood samples from the prospective study were shipped at room temperature or frozen. These data belong to a study of blood T cell repertoires in COVID-19 (TCRdb year 2020). About the study as a whole: Recovered participants in ImmuneRACE Cohort 3 were defined as having two consecutive negative NP/OP PCR tests, clearance from a healthcare professional, or resolution of symptoms. A freely available public database, intended as a resource for researchers studying the immune response to SARS-CoV-2, is where the repertoires were released. The samples were drawn from the first 160 participants of the ongoing ImmuneRACE study and from over 950 subjects provided by 6 global collaborators. Collaborator samples came from the United States, Italy and Spain and covered acute and convalescent phases of COVID-19. The prospective study material was composed of cDNA or gDNA derived from T cells, B-cell-depleted T cells, or PBMCs. A de-identified subject ID, COVID-19 status, age in years and sex were almost always included in the sample metadata. Where available, HLA class I and class II types were taken from metadata supplied by the sample provider and were not determined by assay-based typing. The dataset comprised deeply sampled blood TCRbeta repertoires from subjects exposed to, actively infected with, or recovered from COVID-19.

Summary of the overall study and its limitations: How much clinical and demographic metadata was included differed by source and by participant, and the metadata was provided uncurated.

The sample taken for sequencing was PBMCs or T cells enriched from blood (not recorded which). The TCR originated in a woman in her 70s in a cohort exposed to, infected with or recovered from COVID-19 (not recorded which).

The CDR3: CASRRGEGSFHGYTF. Read as DNA, the sequence is TGCGCCAGCAGACGCGGAGAGGGTTCGTTTCATGGCTACACCTTC. The chain couples TRBV4-1 to TRBJ1-2; no D gene call is confident. The junction carries 20 bases between V and J, which are trimmed by 6 bases and 6 bases respectively. There are 15 amino acids in the CDR3, from cysteine to phenylalanine inclusive. Only CDR3 DNA is held: 45 bases, read in frame from base 1. The germline V gene sets CDR1 to MGHRA and CDR2 to YSYEKL.